One TCR beta chain is described in this entry. Genomic DNA served as template for TCR beta VDJ and CDR3 profiling. Each CDR3 protein gets one entry after TCRdb re-called the reads with MiXCR. The sample records around 68,000 distinct CDR3 sequences, almost 55% being singletons. The sample is drawn from a study of CD8+CD57+ T cells in acquired aplastic anemia. The CDR3 has 14 residues. Per germline, CDR1 SGHVS and CDR2 FNYEAQ. The V gene lost 0 bases and the J gene lost 6 bases, with 11 bases spanning the gap. This chain connects TRBV7-6 to TRBJ1-2; D might be TRBD1 (5 bases). The TCR was taken from a human donor in good health, serving as a control. Sequenced input: sorted CD4+, CD8+, or CD8+CD57+ T cells (not recorded which) from PBMCs. CDR3 DNA: TGTGCCAGCAGCTTAGCGGGGGGTGGGGATGGCTACACCTTC. It is translated as CASSLAGGGDGYTF. The entire variable domain, with the rest obtained from reference TRBV7-6 and TRBJ1-2, is as follows: GAGVSQSPRYKVTKRGQDVALRCDPISGHVSLYWYRQALGQGPEFLTYFNYEAQQDKSGLPNDRFSAERPEGSISTLTIQRTEQRDSAMYRCASSLAGGGDGYTFGSGTRLTVV.